The T cell receptor beta chain described here comes from a study of vaccination effects on CD4 cells after COVID-19 (dated by TCRdb to the early 2020s). Turning to the overall study: Two doses of either the BNT162b2 or the mRNA-1273 mRNA SARS-CoV-2 vaccine were administered to participants. Altogether, around 9 COVID-19 convalescent patients and 4 SARS-CoV-2-naive healthy vaccine recipients made up the full study. SARS-CoV-2 spike-specific CD4+ TCR repertoires from before and after mRNA vaccination were compared in COVID-19 convalescent patients and in infection-naive vaccine recipients. The Oncomine TCR Beta short-read assay on an Illumina iSeq 100 was used to sequence cultures from other donors in the study. Beyond this particular receptor, the publication reports: Marked clonal contraction was observed in both infection-induced and vaccine-induced clones at late post-vaccination timepoints, consistent with waning T cell responses. In healthy vaccine recipients, vaccine-induced clones were almost all SARS-CoV-2 mono-reactive, with only 1 of 255 being cross-reactive with common cold coronaviruses. The study was limited by a small number of convalescent patients and lacked early post-infection timepoints.

In the ViraFEST assay, PBMC were stimulated with viral peptide pools, and antigen-specific CD4+ T cell clonotypes were then identified by expansion using TCR sequencing. After about 9 days of culture, CD4+ T cells were isolated with the EasySep CD4+ T cell isolation kit. Healthy vaccine recipients had no prior SARS-CoV-2 infection, confirmed by negative nucleocapsid antibodies before and after vaccination. About 1.8 million PBMC per well were cultured with 10 ug/ml peptides in IMDM containing 5% human AB serum, approximately 10 IU/ml IL-2 and gentamicin. On days 3 and 7, half of the culture medium was replaced with fresh IL-2-containing medium. Unless noted otherwise, every peptide stimulation condition was cultured in triplicate wells. PBMC were separated from whole blood using Ficoll-Paque Plus gradient centrifugation and were then either cryopreserved at -140C or used fresh. The overlapping peptide pools covered the spike proteins of SARS-CoV-2 as well as those of the common cold coronaviruses HCoV-NL63, HCoV-OC43 and HCoV-229E. The QIAamp micro DNA kit was used to extract genomic DNA from the cultured CD4+ T cells.

The method was the immunoSEQ multiplex PCR assay. DNA from the cultured and isolated CD4+ T cells underwent TCR beta CDR3 sequencing. In the authors' own workflow: Non-productive TCR sequences were removed and reads were trimmed to the CDR3 region, keeping CDR3s of at least 7 amino acids. The MANAFEST web app was used to identify antigen-specific clonotypes by comparing expansion in peptide wells with expansion in reference cultures. To count as positive, a clone had to show expansion at FDR<0.05 compared with the reference and with all other wells, an odds ratio above 5, and a frequency above 0.1% in two replicate wells. Clonotypes significantly expanded in SARS-CoV-2 spike wells and in at least one common cold coronavirus spike condition were defined as cross-reactive. CDR3 similarity was assessed by Levenshtein distance using the stringdist R package, and unrooted trees were constructed with ape in R 3.6.1. What TCRdb holds here is the immuneACCESS table cut down to in-frame rearrangements. Part of the clones is not present; checked against another copy, under half of the missing clones reflect an unresolved V gene, and the others are unexplained. V and J calls and clone size are as listed in that table; D and trimming were resolved from the DNA. Within this sample are approximately 8,900 clones, with roughly 74% of them counted one time only. Roughly an eighth of the sample goes to the ten largest clones.

Concerning this clone: No antigen is known for it. Per-base quality was not reported, and no clone a single base away is much larger than it.

For CDR1 and CDR2, the germline V gene lists SGHVS and FQNEAQ. Measured from the cysteine to the phenylalanine, the CDR3 is 13 residues long. The DNA shown is the 39-base CDR3, in frame from base 1. V loses 7 bases, J loses 4 bases, and the germline ends lie 12 bases apart. The V and J segments used are TRBV7-8 and TRBJ2-3; a confident D gene designation cannot be given. This TCR was recovered from a human donor who received a COVID-19 vaccine. Sequencing was performed on CD4+ T cells from PBMCs cultured with HCoV-229E spike peptides, taken before COVID-19 vaccination. This specimen's cell subset or site label, per the study, means: HCoV-229E spike overlapping peptide pool stimulation. The nucleotide sequence is TGTGCCAGCAATGAGAAGCGTTCAGATACGCAGTATTTT. This codes for CASNEKRSDTQYF.